These T cell receptor beta chains were read from a single sample in a study of graft-versus-host responses after intestinal transplantation. The protocol was immunoSEQ multiplex PCR, while the TCRdb copy is restricted to in-frame clones and leaves out a portion. Among 20,000 to 25,000 clones, over 35% were seen once, and the ten largest hold 0.88%. The input for sequencing was alloreactive CD4+ T cells from a mixed lymphocyte reaction culture, taken before intestinal transplant. The receptors here all came from a human patient who received an intestinal transplant. The CDR3 runs from the conserved cysteine through the conserved F or W. D genes are given only for firm matches. Expanded clones get a size class; other rows say once, few or many, or leave the size out.

abundance	d_gene	v_gene	j_gene	CDR3nt	CDR3aa
medium-sized	NA	TRBV19	TRBJ1-4	TGTGCCAGTAGTACCCTTGAGGGTAGAGGGGAAAAACTGTTTTTT	CASSTLEGRGEKLFF
NA	TRBD2	TRBV10-3	TRBJ2-1	TGTGCCATCAGTGAGGGGACTAGCCGATACAATGAGCAGTTCTTC	CAISEGTSRYNEQFF
few	NA	TRBV7-2	TRBJ1-5	TGTGCCAGCAGTGGGGGGGCGGGAATCGGTCAGCCCCAGCATTTT	CASSGGAGIGQPQHF
NA	TRBD1	TRBV4-1	TRBJ1-2	TGCGCCAGCAGCCAGTTCCGACAGGGGCACTATGGCTACACCTTC	CASSQFRQGHYGYTF
NA	NA	TRBV7-9	TRBJ2-1	TGTGCCAGCAACTTAGGGGCAGGGGTACAGGAGCAGTTCTTC	CASNLGAGVQEQFF
few	TRBD1	TRBV7-9	TRBJ1-5	TGTGCCAGCAGCTTAGGGACAGGGATAAGCAATCAGCCCCAGCATTTT	CASSLGTGISNQPQHF
NA	NA	TRBV11-3	TRBJ1-1	TGTGCCAGCAGCTTCTTCCTGAACACTGAAGCTTTCTTT	CASSFFLNTEAFF
NA	NA	TRBV18	TRBJ1-2	TGTGCCAGCTCACCACAGGAGGGAGGCTACACCTTC	CASSPQEGGYTF
NA	NA	TRBV5-4	TRBJ1-5	TGTGCCAGCAGCTTGCAGGGTCAGCCCCAGCATTTT	CASSLQGQPQHF
NA	TRBD1	TRBV6-5	TRBJ2-7	TGTGCCAGCAGTTACACGGGGACAGGGGCCGTCGAGCAGTACTTC	CASSYTGTGAVEQYF
once	NA	TRBV10-3	TRBJ2-1	TGTGCCATCAGTGAGTCTCTGGCAGGGAATGAGCAGTTCTTC	CAISESLAGNEQFF
NA	NA	TRBV7-2	TRBJ2-3	TGTGCCAGCACCCTAGTTATCGGGATCACAGATACGCAGTATTTT	CASTLVIGITDTQYF
once	NA	TRBV29-1	TRBJ1-1	TGCAGCGTTGAACCGGGGGGCAGGACTGAAGCTTTCTTT	CSVEPGGRTEAFF
few	NA	TRBV11-2	TRBJ1-2	TGTGCCAGCAGCTTAGATCCTCGAGATTATGGCTACACCTTC	CASSLDPRDYGYTF
few	TRBD2	TRBV4-2	TRBJ2-7	TGTGCCAGCAGCCGGGGGGGGAGCTCCTACGAGCAGTACTTC	CASSRGGSSYEQYF
NA	NA	TRBV6-6	TRBJ1-5	TGTGCCGGCTCGCGGGACCCCAATCAGCCCCAGCATTTT	CAGSRDPNQPQHF
NA	NA	TRBV7-9	TRBJ1-6	TGTGCCAGCAGCTTTGGCGGTTCGCATTCACCCCTCCACTTT	CASSFGGSHSPLHF
NA	NA	TRBV7-8	TRBJ1-2	TGTGCCAGCAGCTTCGGGGTATCGGGCTATGGCTACACCTTC	CASSFGVSGYGYTF
NA	TRBD2	TRBV5-1	TRBJ2-3	TGCGCCAGCAGCCTAGCGGGGGGGCGCACAGATACGCAGTATTTT	CASSLAGGRTDTQYF
NA	TRBD1	TRBV7-2	TRBJ1-2	TGTGCCAGCAGCTCAGCAGGCAGGGGGGACTATGGCTACACCTTC	CASSSAGRGDYGYTF
NA	NA	TRBV5-1	TRBJ2-1	TGCGCCAGCGGGGGGGCGGCCTACAATGAGCAGTTCTTC	CASGGAAYNEQFF
NA	TRBD2	TRBV10-3	TRBJ2-3	TGTGCCATCGTCGCCGAGCGGGGGGGAGCAGATACGCAGTATTTT	CAIVAERGGADTQYF
few	NA	TRBV18	TRBJ2-6	TGTGCCAGCTCACCAAACAGGGCAGGGGCCAACGTCCTGACTTTC	CASSPNRAGANVLTF
NA	TRBD2	TRBV7-9	TRBJ2-3	TGTGCCAGCAGCTTAGCTCAGACTAGCTTGTCCCAGTATTTT	CASSLAQTSLSQYF
few	TRBD2	TRBV7-9	TRBJ2-1	TGTGCCAGCAGCTTAGTAGCGGGGGGGCTGTATGAGCAGTTCTTC	CASSLVAGGLYEQFF
NA	TRBD2	TRBV5-1	TRBJ2-2	TGCGCCAGCAGCTTGGTGGCAGCGGGGGTAAACACCGGGGAGCTGTTTTTT	CASSLVAAGVNTGELFF
few	NA	TRBV6-6	TRBJ2-7	TGTGCCAGCACCAACGGGGTCGAGCAGTACTTC	CASTNGVEQYF
NA	NA	TRBV5-1	TRBJ1-1	TGCGCCAGCCGCCCACAGGGATTAGGGCCCACTGAAGCTTTCTTT	CASRPQGLGPTEAFF
NA	TRBD1	TRBV10-3	TRBJ1-2	TGTGCCATCACCCCAGGGACAGGGGGTGGTGGCTACACCTTC	CAITPGTGGGGYTF
NA	TRBD1	TRBV2	TRBJ2-3	TGTGCCAGCAGTTGGGGGGGACAGGGCACCGATACGCAGTATTTT	CASSWGGQGTDTQYF
NA	TRBD2	TRBV5-1	TRBJ2-7	TGCGCCAGCAGCTTGGGGCTAGCGGAACCTTACGAGCAGTACTTC	CASSLGLAEPYEQYF
NA	NA	TRBV7-9	TRBJ2-1	TGTGCCAGCAGCTTAATCTCGCCAGGTCTCAATGAGCAGTTCTTC	CASSLISPGLNEQFF
once	TRBD1	TRBV18	TRBJ2-5	TGTGCCAGCTCACAAAACCAGGGGGTACGAGAGACCCAGTACTTC	CASSQNQGVRETQYF
NA	TRBD1	TRBV7-2	TRBJ1-1	TGTGCCAGCAGCCTCCTAGGGGGCCCCGGTGAAGCTTTCTTT	CASSLLGGPGEAFF
NA	TRBD2	TRBV25-1	TRBJ2-7	TGTGCCAGCAGTACTAGCGGGGGGTCCTACGAGCAGTACTTC	CASSTSGGSYEQYF
few	NA	TRBV19	TRBJ2-7	TGTGCCAGTAGTATAGGGAGGGGCTCCTACGAGCAGTACTTC	CASSIGRGSYEQYF
NA	NA	TRBV5-1	TRBJ1-2	TGCGCCAGCAGCCCGAACAGGGAAGGGCATGGCTACACCTTC	CASSPNREGHGYTF
NA	NA	TRBV15	TRBJ2-4	TGTGCCACCAGCAGGGGCCAGGGGATTCTTACCAAAAACATTCAGTACTTC	CATSRGQGILTKNIQYF
once	NA	TRBV5-1	TRBJ2-5	TGCGCCAGCAGCCCAAGGACAGGAGGGGGCCAAGAGACCCAGTACTTC	CASSPRTGGGQETQYF
NA	NA	TRBV5-1	TRBJ1-1	TGCGCCAGCAGCTTGGCCTGGGGCTTTGAAGCTTTCTTT	CASSLAWGFEAFF
NA	NA	TRBV14	TRBJ2-7	TGTGCCAGCAGCCAAGCACAGGGCTTCGAGCAGTACTTC	CASSQAQGFEQYF
NA	NA	TRBV5-1	TRBJ2-3	TGCGCCAGCAGCTTGGAGGGGGGGGTTTATGGAGATACGCAGTATTTT	CASSLEGGVYGDTQYF
few	NA	TRBV6-1	TRBJ1-5	TGTGCCAGCAGGGGCAGCCTTAGCAATCAGCCCCAGCATTTT	CASRGSLSNQPQHF
few	NA	TRBV6-4	TRBJ1-2	TGTGCCAGCAGCCAGGGACAAGGCTATGGCTACACCTTC	CASSQGQGYGYTF
NA	TRBD1	TRBV6-5	TRBJ1-1	TGTGCCAGCAGACGACAGGGTAGTGTTGGCACTGAAGCTTTCTTT	CASRRQGSVGTEAFF
NA	TRBD2	TRBV5-1	TRBJ2-1	TGCGCCAGCAGCTTGATTGCTAGCGGGGTAAACAATGAGCAGTTCTTC	CASSLIASGVNNEQFF
NA	TRBD2	TRBV7-2	TRBJ2-5	TGTGCCAGCACCCGCGGGGGGGCCCAAGAGACCCAGTACTTC	CASTRGGAQETQYF
NA	TRBD1	TRBV4-2	TRBJ2-2	TGTGCCAGCAGCCAAGATCCGACAGGGGTGTTTGCCGGGGAGCTGTTTTTT	CASSQDPTGVFAGELFF
NA	NA	TRBV12-2	TRBJ1-6	TGTGCAACCAGGCCGTTTGGGGGCCATTCACCCCTCCACTTT	CATRPFGGHSPLHF
few	NA	TRBV18	TRBJ2-7	TGTGCCAGCTCACCAATGGCGGGGGCCCTATCCTACGAGCAGTACTTC	CASSPMAGALSYEQYF
NA	TRBD2	TRBV11-1	TRBJ2-5	TGTGCCAGCAGCTCAACTAGCGGGGTCCAAGAGACCCAGTACTTC	CASSSTSGVQETQYF